These 20 T cell receptor beta chains were all obtained from the same sample, sequenced in a study of Graves' ophthalmopathy and Graves' hyperthyroidism (dated by TCRdb to 2016 to 2019). Sequencing took place on an Illumina HiSeq 2000. TCR beta CDR3 regions were amplified from RNA transcripts for repertoire sequencing. The first round was an RT-PCR using HTBI primers with the Qiagen OneStep RT-PCR kit, and this first round was followed by a second-round multiplex PCR, then size selection and purification. The public reads were reprocessed in TCRdb via fastp at Q25 and MiXCR, keeping in-frame beta chains. Entries are consolidated by CDR3 protein sequence, retaining the most common genes and DNA. In this sample the table shows more than 1,000,000 distinct CDR3 sequences, roughly two fifths of which occur a single time. In total, the top ten clones hold 8.5% to 14% of the sample. The sample comprised peripheral blood or thyroid tissue (not recorded which). All receptors come from an adult man with Graves' hyperthyroidism.

This clonotype was counted at least ten times. This chain joins TRBV9 and TRBJ2-7, with TRBD2 identical over 7 bases. This CDR3 is 14 amino acids long. The germline CDR1 and CDR2 sequences are SGDLS and YYNGEE. J was trimmed by 4 bases and V by 1 base; bases with no gene match: 5. In nucleotides, the CDR3 is TGTGCCAGCAGCGTAACTGCGGGAGAGTACGAGCAGTACTTC. The encoded protein is CASSVTAGEYEQYF.

This clonotype came up once. The chain has TRBV10-3 and TRBJ1-2, with 11 positions matching TRBD1. With 4 bases clipped from V and 6 bases from J, the junction kept 10 bases outside the gene matches. Germline CDR1 ENHRY, CDR2 SYGVKD. The CDR3 extends over 16 amino acids. This CDR3 reads CAISGSRTGGDDGYTF. As DNA, the CDR3 is TGTGCCATCAGTGGCTCCCGGACAGGGGGCGATGATGGCTACACCTTC.

Many counts were recorded for this clonotype. The V gene is TRBV12-3 or TRBV12-4, the J gene TRBJ1-6; TRBD1 might be the D (5 bases). V lost 4 bases and J 5 bases, leaving 12 bases between the germline ends. The CDR3 is made up of 15 amino acids. CDR3 protein: CASSYPGRNNSPLHF. The CDR3 DNA reads TGTGCCAGCAGTTACCCGGGACGGAATAATTCACCCCTCCACTTT.

This clonotype was observed a few times. V is TRBV20-1 and J is TRBJ2-2, with TRBD2 identical over 14 bases. The V segment lost 5 bases and the J segment 3 bases; nucleotides outside the gene matches: 8. The CDR3 sequence is 17 residues long. Germline CDR1 reads DFQATT; CDR2 reads SNEGSKA (reference sequence). CDR3 DNA sequence: TGCAGTGCTCACGCGACTAGCGGGGGGGGGCACACCGGGGAGCTGTTTTTT. This gives the protein CSAHATSGGGHTGELFF.

The rearrangement uses TRBV7-3 and TRBJ1-5; TRBD1 might be the D (6 bases). This CDR3 region has 14 residues. Trimming removed 5 bases from V and 6 bases from J, with 14 bases in between. Germline V gene data show CDR1 as SGHTA and CDR2 as FQGTGA. In DNA, the CDR3 is TGTGCCAGCAGCCGAGGGGGGGGTTCTCAGCCCCAGCATTTT. The encoded protein is CASSRGGGSQPQHF.

Regarding this clonotype: Germline is not matched at one junction end, which may reflect a read error. The genes are TRBV9 and TRBJ2-7; 12 bases are shared with TRBD2. Germline V CDR1 and CDR2: SGDLS, YYNGEE. The CDR3 extends over 15 amino acids. This chain's CDR3 is CASRAEGLAGREQYF. CDR3 sequence (DNA): TGTGCTAGCAGGGCCGAAGGACTAGCGGGAAGGGAGCAGTACTTC.

V usage is TRBV2 and J usage is TRBJ2-7, with D uncertain. Trimming cost V 8 bases and J 3 bases, with 26 bases left between them. Looked up from germline, CDR1 is SNHLY and CDR2 is FYNNEI. This CDR3 is built from 17 residues. In DNA, the CDR3 is TGTGCCAGCCGAAGGAACCCCCCAGGTTATGGGATCTACGAGCAGTACTTC. This codes for CASRRNPPGYGIYEQYF.

At least ten counts were recorded for this clonotype. The chain combines TRBV7-2 with TRBJ1-2; tentatively, D is TRBD1 (6 bases). CDR3 size: 13 residues. Trimming cost V 6 bases and J 5 bases, with 13 bases left between them. Germline assignment: CDR1 SGHTA and CDR2 FQGNSA. CDR3: CASSQLQGYGYTF. CDR3 nucleotide sequence: TGTGCCAGCAGTCAATTACAGGGTTATGGCTACACCTTC.

The chain employs TRBV6-1 and TRBJ2-7, with 8 positions matching TRBD1. Germline V CDR1 and CDR2: MNHNS, SASEGT. After removal of 7 bases from V and 3 bases from J, the junction contained 8 bases not matched to a gene. The CDR3 has 14 residues. The CDR3 DNA follows: TGTGCCAGCATCCTCCGACAGGGGTTCTACGAGCAGTACTTC. Its translation is CASILRQGFYEQYF.

With respect to this clonotype: A much larger clone sits a single nucleotide away, making a read error possible. The CDR3 end shows no conserved phenylalanine or tryptophan, and so a read error is likely. The rearrangement uses TRBV20-1 and TRBJ2-7; 10 bases fit TRBD2. V dropped 5 bases and J dropped 3; count of bases not matched to a gene: 7. This CDR3 contains 14 residues. Germline V gene data show CDR1 as DFQATT and CDR2 as SNEGSKA (reference sequence). As DNA, the CDR3 is TGCAGTGCTCCATCGCAGCGGGAGGGCTACGAGCAGTACCTC. Amino acid sequence: CSAPSQREGYEQYL.

In regard to this clonotype: A much larger clone lies one base from this, so it may be a read error. The chain joins TRBV7-9 to TRBJ1-5; 7 bases are a match to TRBD1. Germline-derived CDR1 and CDR2 are SEHNR and FQNEAQ (reference sequence). This CDR3 spans 14 amino acids. V was pared by 5 bases and J by 9 bases, with 10 bases of the junction left unmatched. Written as DNA, the CDR3 is TGTGCCAGCAGCCAAGAGACAGGGATTTCGCCCCAGCATTTT. Protein: CASSQETGISPQHF.

This rearrangement joins TRBV9 to TRBJ2-2; tentative D call: TRBD1 (5 bases). Trimming left V 4 bases short and J 4 bases short, with 17 bases between. Germline CDR1 reads SGDLS; CDR2 reads YYNGEE. The CDR3 runs 16 residues. The CDR3 bases are TGTGCCAGCAGCTTGACCTCCCAGGGATCCACCGGGGAGCTGTTTTTT. Amino acid sequence: CASSLTSQGSTGELFF.

This chain links TRBV12-3 or TRBV12-4 with TRBJ2-5; 8 bases map to TRBD1. This CDR3 comprises 15 residues. The junction had 7 bases not matched to a gene; V was cut back by 2 bases and J by 5 bases. CDR3 protein: CASSLKAGGVETQYF. CDR3 coding DNA: TGTGCCAGCAGTTTAAAAGCAGGGGGCGTGGAGACCCAGTACTTC.

This clonotype was seen a few times. V and J are TRBV27 and TRBJ2-5; D possibly corresponds to TRBD1 (6 bases). CDR3 length: 16 residues. V was trimmed by 8 bases and J by 0 bases, leaving 19 bases between them. The germline gives CDR1 MNHEY, CDR2 SMNVEV (reference sequence). CDR3 coding DNA: TGTGCCAGCCTCACACGACAGGCCAAATACCAAGAGACCCAGTACTTC. The encoded protein is CASLTRQAKYQETQYF.

This clonotype has only one observation. The CDR3 nucleotides are TGTGCCAGCAGCTTGAGGTCCAGCGAGCAGTACTTC. Amino acids: CASSLRSSEQYF. This chain uses TRBV7-8 with TRBJ2-7, with D uncertain. The CDR3 is made up of 12 amino acids. Trimming took 3 bases from V and 6 from J, leaving 9 bases between them. The germline V gene encodes CDR1 SGHVS and CDR2 FQNEAQ.

This clonotype was counted at least ten times. The genes are TRBV10-3 and TRBJ2-6; D uncertain. Germline V gene sequence: CDR1 ENHRY, CDR2 SYGVKD. The CDR3 is made up of 18 amino acids. The ends were cut back, 9 bases at V and 0 bases at J, with 21 bases in the middle. The CDR3: CAMSAGQFIPSGANVLTF. Here the CDR3 DNA reads TGTGCCATGTCTGCTGGGCAATTCATCCCCTCTGGGGCCAACGTCCTGACTTTC.

There are many counts of this clonotype. The rearrangement joins TRBV7-8 to TRBJ1-4; no firm D call. The CDR3 consists of 14 residues. V shed 1 base and J shed 6 bases, with 9 bases lying between them. Germline lookup yields CDR1 SGHVS and CDR2 FQNEAQ. This chain's CDR3 is CASSLGSRDEKLFF. DNA of the CDR3: TGTGCCAGCAGCTTAGGCAGTCGGGATGAAAAACTGTTTTTT.

At least ten counts were recorded for this clonotype. The chain couples TRBV7-9 to TRBJ2-2; D perhaps matches TRBD1 (6 bases). Germline V lookup: CDR1 SEHNR, CDR2 FQNEAQ (reference sequence). The CDR3 runs to 16 residues. Deletions cut 5 bases from V and 6 bases from J, with 19 bases between. CDR3 residues: CASSASLGQFAGELFF. CDR3 nucleotides: TGTGCCAGCAGCGCCTCCCTTGGACAGTTCGCCGGGGAGCTGTTTTTT.

Comments on this clonotype: A read error may account for a junction end that differs from germline. V and J are TRBV10-3 and TRBJ1-5; TRBD1 matches at 7 bases. There are 18 residues in the CDR3. Germline CDR1 and CDR2: ENHRY and SYGVKD. The CDR3 spells CASSYSRQGVPSKEPQHF. As DNA, the CDR3 is TGTGCCAGCAGTTACTCGAGGCAGGGGGTACCTAGCAAGGAGCCCCAGCATTTT.

About this clonotype: Since a much larger clone is just one base distant, this may be a read error. This chain connects TRBV20-1 to TRBJ2-7, with TRBD2 matching over 7 bases. The CDR3 runs 12 residues. Germline V CDR1 and CDR2: DFQATT, SNEGSKA (reference sequence). V lost 5 bases, J lost 3 bases, and 4 bases stayed unmatched. The CDR3 reads CSAVAGFYEQYF. The CDR3 DNA reads as TGCAGTGCTGTAGCGGGTTTCTACGAGCAGTACTTC.